What follows are 5 T cell receptor beta chains derived from one specimen sequenced in a study of CD8 T cells in ankylosing spondylitis (dated by TCRdb to about 2017). The antigens of these receptors remain unknown. Libraries were prepared through 5' RACE. For sequencing, an Illumina HiSeq 2500 was employed. TCRdb itself trimmed the public reads at Q25 with fastp, ran MiXCR and retained productive beta chains. A single entry per CDR3 protein holds the most common genes and DNA from its merged rows. This sample has a few hundred thousand distinct CDR3 sequences in its table, and around 20% of those were observed once. Clones ranked in the top ten supply approximately 15% of the sample. Overall study outcomes, separate from this receptor: A TCR beta motif of several highly homologous amino acid variants appeared characteristic of blood from ankylosing spondylitis patients.

What was sequenced was blood, either unsorted or a sorted T cell fraction (not recorded which). All receptors derive from a male donor with ankylosing spondylitis.

This chain joins TRBV5-7 and TRBJ2-5; 9 bases match TRBD2. TRBV5-7 is reported as an ORF; its role is uncertain. The CDR3 loop spans 15 amino acids. Trimming took 7 bases from V and 3 from J; bases not matched to a gene: 10. As DNA, the CDR3 is TGTGCCAGCCCTTTTCTAGCGGGAACTAAAGAGACCCAGTACTTC. Its protein is CASPFLAGTKETQYF.

The genes are TRBV29-1 and TRBJ2-7; a weak D match, TRBD2 (5 bases). Germline V gives CDR1 SQVTM, CDR2 ANQGSEA. This CDR3 has 13 amino acids. Trimming left V 2 bases short and J 3 bases short, with 11 bases between. CDR3 amino acids: CSVEKGAGYEQYF. CDR3 bases: TGCAGCGTTGAAAAGGGTGCGGGCTACGAGCAGTACTTC.

The chain employs TRBV12-3 or TRBV12-4 and TRBJ2-7; tentatively, D is TRBD1 (5 bases). The V end was cut by 5 bases, the J end by 3 bases, with 17 bases between. This CDR3 has 15 residues. The CDR3 region is CASSDPGQLGYEQYF. CDR3 sequence (DNA): TGTGCCAGCAGTGACCCAGGGCAATTAGGCTACGAGCAGTACTTC.

This sequence joins TRBV18 and TRBJ2-3; possible D gene TRBD1, 6 bases. Germline CDR1 and CDR2: KGHSH and LQKENI. V was trimmed by 5 bases and J by 4 bases, leaving 16 bases between them. There are 15 residues in the CDR3. CDR3 nucleotides: TGTGCCAGCTCAACAGGGTTAGGGCCCCCAGATACGCAGTATTTT. It encodes CASSTGLGPPDTQYF. Full variable domain (remainder filled in from reference TRBV18 and TRBJ2-3): NAGVMQNPRHLVRRRGQEARLRCSPMKGHSHVYWYRQLPEEGLKFMVYLQKENIIDESGMPKERFSAEFPKEGPSILRIQQVVRGDSAAYFCASSTGLGPPDTQYFGPGTRLTVL.

This chain uses TRBV5-1 with TRBJ2-5; 7 bases map to TRBD1. V dropped 4 bases and J dropped 5; count of bases not matched to a gene: 5. The CDR3 extends over 13 amino acids. The germline V gene encodes CDR1 SGHRS and CDR2 YFSETQ. The DNA of the CDR3 is TGCGCCAGCAGCCCCAGGGGGATCGAGACCCAGTACTTC. Translation: CASSPRGIETQYF.